These T cell receptor beta chains were read from a single sample in a study of blood T cell repertoires in COVID-19. Some clones are missing from TCRdb's copy, which holds only in-frame ones; the method was immunoSEQ multiplex PCR. The sample includes 70,000 or so clones, around 87% of them seen just once. Sequenced input: peripheral blood. The receptors derive from a woman over 75 with active or convalescent COVID-19. Both conserved end residues are part of each CDR3. D genes are given only for firm matches. The listing skips clone size in some rows; elsewhere it reads once, few, many or a size class.

J,D,size,V,length,CDR3,DNA
TRBJ1-1,TRBD1,NA,TRBV7-8,17,CASSFVPGQGGYTEAFF,TGTGCCAGCAGCTTCGTCCCGGGACAGGGGGGGTACACTGAAGCTTTCTTT
TRBJ2-7,NA,NA,TRBV4-3,13,CASDDQEAYEQYF,TGCGCCAGCGACGATCAGGAGGCCTACGAGCAGTACTTC
TRBJ1-4,TRBD1,NA,TRBV5-1,15,CASSPRTGGNEKLFF,TGCGCCAGCAGCCCCCGGACAGGGGGCAATGAAAAACTGTTTTTT
TRBJ2-7,TRBD2,NA,TRBV10-3,14,CAISSGVGSDEQYF,TGTGCCATCAGTAGCGGGGTCGGGTCGGACGAGCAGTACTTC
TRBJ1-5,NA,NA,TRBV7-2,13,CASSLQGRQPQHF,TGTGCCAGCAGCTTACAGGGGCGGCAGCCCCAGCATTTT
TRBJ2-1,TRBD1,NA,TRBV4-2,16,CASSPALGTGANEQFF,TGTGCCAGCAGCCCCGCCTTGGGGACAGGGGCCAATGAGCAGTTCTTC
TRBJ1-2,TRBD1,NA,TRBV11-3,13,CASSQGEDYGYTF,TGTGCCAGCAGCCAGGGGGAGGACTATGGCTACACCTTC
TRBJ1-2,NA,NA,TRBV4-3,15,CASSPEYREPVSYTF,TGCGCCAGCAGCCCCGAATATCGGGAACCTGTTAGCTACACCTTC
TRBJ2-5,TRBD1,NA,TRBV19,15,CASRADRGTQETQYF,TGTGCCAGTAGGGCGGACAGGGGGACACAAGAGACCCAGTACTTC
TRBJ1-2,TRBD1,few,TRBV19,13,CASSPGQGYGYTF,TGTGCCAGTAGCCCGGGACAGGGATATGGCTACACCTTC
TRBJ1-5,TRBD1,NA,TRBV18,17,CASSRSGTGGPNQPQHF,TGTGCCAGCTCACGCTCCGGGACAGGGGGCCCCAATCAGCCCCAGCATTTT
TRBJ2-7,NA,NA,TRBV20-1,13,CSASIGDRYEQYF,TGCAGTGCTAGTATCGGGGATAGATACGAGCAGTACTTC
TRBJ1-2,TRBD1,NA,TRBV29-1,14,CSVIKGQGNYGYTF,TGCAGCGTAATTAAAGGACAGGGGAACTATGGCTACACCTTC
TRBJ1-4,NA,NA,TRBV7-9,14,CASSLPPGIEKLFF,TGTGCCAGCAGCTTACCGCCAGGGATTGAAAAACTGTTTTTT
TRBJ2-2,NA,once,TRBV6-6,13,CASSYSNQGELFF,TGTGCCAGCAGTTACTCGAACCAGGGGGAGCTGTTTTTT
TRBJ2-7,NA,NA,TRBV5-1,13,CASSLRGNYEQYF,TGCGCCAGCAGCCTACGGGGGAACTACGAGCAGTACTTC
TRBJ1-3,NA,NA,TRBV5-1,16,CASSLGVRGQGNTIYF,TGCGCCAGCAGCTTGGGGGTCAGGGGCCAAGGGAACACCATATATTTT
TRBJ1-6,NA,NA,TRBV16,15,CASSQSPEGNSPLHF,TGTGCCAGCAGCCAATCGCCGGAGGGGAATTCACCCCTCCACTTT
TRBJ2-7,TRBD2,NA,TRBV12-5,17,CASGLVGSERGTYEQYF,TGTGCTAGTGGTTTGGTAGGGTCCGAGCGGGGGACCTACGAGCAGTACTTC
TRBJ2-1,TRBD2,NA,TRBV2,13,CASTLGLGYEQFF,TGTGCCAGCACCTTGGGACTAGGCTATGAGCAGTTCTTC
TRBJ1-1,TRBD1,NA,TRBV11-2,15,CASSLGLQGTPGAFF,TGTGCCAGCAGCTTAGGACTACAGGGGACCCCCGGAGCTTTCTTT
TRBJ1-2,TRBD1,NA,TRBV9,15,CASSVDGQGNYGYTF,TGTGCCAGCAGCGTAGATGGACAGGGCAACTATGGCTACACCTTC
TRBJ1-1,TRBD1,NA,TRBV29-1,13,CSGGTGLNTEAFF,TGCAGCGGGGGGACAGGGCTAAACACTGAAGCTTTCTTT
TRBJ1-5,TRBD1,NA,TRBV5-1,15,CASSLGQGLNQPQHF,TGCGCCAGCAGCTTGGGACAGGGGCTTAATCAGCCCCAGCATTTT
TRBJ1-2,NA,NA,TRBV9,14,CASSVQGYSVGYTF,TGTGCCAGCAGCGTCCAGGGGTACAGCGTTGGCTACACCTTC
TRBJ2-7,NA,NA,TRBV10-3,12,CAISSDSYEQYF,TGTGCCATCAGCAGCGACTCCTACGAGCAGTACTTC
TRBJ1-1,NA,NA,TRBV4-1,13,CASSQAVRTEAFF,TGCGCCAGCAGCCAAGCAGTCAGAACTGAAGCTTTCTTT
TRBJ2-1,TRBD2,few,TRBV11-2,18,CASSLDSRGGGAYNEQFF,TGTGCCAGCAGCTTAGACTCCCGGGGCGGGGGTGCTTACAATGAGCAGTTCTTC
TRBJ2-2,NA,NA,TRBV9,15,CASSATSVNTGELFF,TGTGCCAGCAGCGCGACTAGTGTGAACACCGGGGAGCTGTTTTTT
TRBJ2-7,TRBD1,once,TRBV30,12,CAFRDSVYEQYF,TGTGCCTTCCGGGACAGTGTTTACGAGCAGTACTTC
TRBJ1-5,TRBD1,once,TRBV7-2,15,CASSLGGQGGQPQHF,TGTGCCAGCAGCTTAGGGGGACAGGGAGGCCAGCCCCAGCATTTT
TRBJ1-3,NA,NA,TRBV25-1,14,CASTVSGSGNTIYF,TGTGCCAGCACCGTCAGTGGCTCTGGAAACACCATATATTTT
TRBJ1-6,NA,NA,TRBV19,16,CASRDLTGTRNSPLHF,TGTGCCAGTAGAGACCTTACCGGGACTCGGAATTCACCCCTCCACTTT
TRBJ2-1,TRBD2,NA,TRBV20-1,16,CSACELGTSGYNEQFF,TGCAGTGCTTGTGAACTCGGGACTAGCGGTTACAATGAGCAGTTCTTC
TRBJ2-7,TRBD2,NA,TRBV30,14,CAWSVSSGPYEQYF,TGTGCCTGGAGTGTATCTAGCGGTCCCTACGAGCAGTACTTC
TRBJ1-4,NA,NA,TRBV9,15,CASSRQLATNEKLFF,TGTGCCAGCAGCCGTCAGTTGGCAACTAATGAAAAACTGTTTTTT
TRBJ2-1,TRBD2,NA,TRBV4-1,15,CASSQTSGGRREQFF,TGCGCCAGCAGCCAAACTAGCGGGGGGCGGCGGGAGCAGTTCTTC
TRBJ1-2,TRBD1,few,TRBV19,14,CASNYDRGLYGYTF,TGTGCCAGTAATTACGACAGGGGCCTATATGGCTACACCTTC
TRBJ2-3,NA,NA,TRBV11-2,14,CASSPFLSTDTQYF,TGTGCCAGCAGCCCCTTCCTCTCCACAGATACGCAGTATTTT
TRBJ2-7,NA,NA,TRBV9,14,CASSPEASSYEQYF,TGTGCCAGCAGCCCCGAGGCCAGCTCCTACGAGCAGTACTTC
TRBJ1-2,NA,NA,TRBV30,11,CAWRIVGGYTF,TGTGCCTGGAGAATAGTCGGTGGCTACACCTTC
TRBJ2-3,TRBD1,NA,TRBV7-7,16,CASSQGTGGAYDTQYF,TGTGCCAGCAGCCAAGGGACAGGGGGGGCCTACGATACGCAGTATTTT
TRBJ1-4,TRBD1,NA,TRBV2,15,CASSYRGPTNEKLFF,TGTGCCAGCAGTTACAGGGGGCCAACTAATGAAAAACTGTTTTTT
TRBJ1-4,TRBD1,NA,TRBV6-5,13,CATADRENEKLFF,TGTGCCACAGCGGACAGGGAAAATGAAAAACTGTTTTTT
TRBJ2-5,NA,NA,TRBV15,15,CATRPPGDLGETQYF,TGTGCCACCAGGCCCCCCGGGGACTTGGGCGAGACCCAGTACTTC
TRBJ2-7,NA,NA,TRBV11-3,12,CASSPQSGEQYF,TGTGCCAGCAGCCCTCAGTCGGGGGAGCAGTACTTC
TRBJ2-3,TRBD2,NA,TRBV15,17,CATSRVKLAGVTDTQYF,TGTGCCACCAGCAGAGTAAAATTAGCGGGGGTGACAGATACGCAGTATTTT
TRBJ2-1,TRBD1,NA,TRBV5-4,15,CASSRGQGALHEQFF,TGTGCCAGCAGCCGCGGACAGGGGGCTTTACATGAGCAGTTCTTC
TRBJ2-1,TRBD2,NA,TRBV6-5,16,CASSYSGGGAFNEQFF,TGTGCCAGCAGTTACTCTGGCGGGGGGGCCTTCAATGAGCAGTTCTTC
TRBJ1-2,NA,NA,TRBV5-1,12,CASRPEFYGYTF,TGCGCCAGCAGGCCGGAGTTTTATGGCTACACCTTC
TRBJ1-5,TRBD1,NA,TRBV2,15,CASSGGTAHYQPQHF,TGTGCCAGCAGTGGAGGGACAGCCCATTATCAGCCCCAGCATTTT
TRBJ1-2,NA,NA,TRBV18,13,CASSPTRGEGYTF,TGTGCCAGCTCACCAACAAGGGGTGAGGGCTACACCTTC
TRBJ2-3,NA,NA,TRBV5-1,14,CASSFFTSADTQYF,TGCGCCAGCAGCTTCTTTACAAGCGCAGATACGCAGTATTTT